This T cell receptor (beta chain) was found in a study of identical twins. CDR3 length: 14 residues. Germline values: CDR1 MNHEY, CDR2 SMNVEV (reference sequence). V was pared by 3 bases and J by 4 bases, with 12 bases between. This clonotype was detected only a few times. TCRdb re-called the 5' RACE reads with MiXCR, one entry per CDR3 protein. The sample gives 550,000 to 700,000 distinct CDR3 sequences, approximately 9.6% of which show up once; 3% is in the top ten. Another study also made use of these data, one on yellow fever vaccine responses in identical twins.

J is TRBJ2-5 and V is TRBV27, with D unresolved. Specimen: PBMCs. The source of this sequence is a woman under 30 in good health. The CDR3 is CASSFIRLGETQYF. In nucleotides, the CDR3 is TGTGCCAGCAGTTTTATAAGGTTGGGAGAGACCCAGTACTTC.